The 23 T cell receptor beta chains listed next were all sequenced from one sample in a study of OX40 agonist ivuxolimab in advanced cancers. Sequencing was performed with immunoSEQ multiplex PCR; in TCRdb, only in-frame clones are kept and a portion is missing. The sample lists about 110,000 clones; under 95% were seen once. Source: CD4+ or CD8+ T cells sorted from blood, taken in a trial of the OX40 agonist ivuxolimab. These TCRs come from an adult with an advanced solid tumor such as melanoma, head and neck, liver or kidney cancer.

The chain combines TRBV15 with TRBJ1-2; tentatively, D is TRBD1 (6 bases). V lost 1 base, J lost 4 bases, and 25 bases lay in between. The CDR3 consists of 19 residues. Germline V gene lookup returns CDR1 LNHNV and CDR2 YYDKDF (reference sequence). The CDR3 here is CATSRAGPVPTGPGYGYTF. The CDR3 DNA reads TGTGCCACCAGCAGAGCCGGACCCGTCCCAACAGGGCCTGGCTATGGCTACACCTTC.

The rearrangement uses TRBV6-5 and TRBJ1-2; D remains unclear. Germline CDR1 reads MNHEY; CDR2 reads SVGAGI. CDR3 length: 14 amino acids. V was pared by 6 bases and J by 7 bases, with 18 bases between. The CDR3 spells CASRVDGGPLGYTF. CDR3 bases: TGTGCCAGCAGGGTGGACGGCGGCCCCCTTGGCTACACCTTC.

The genes are TRBV6-5 and TRBJ2-7, with D unclear. The CDR3 contains 12 residues. V lost 8 bases to trimming and J lost 3 bases, with 11 bases between them. CDR1 is MNHEY, CDR2 SVGAGI, per germline. The CDR3 reads CASSTGVYEQYF. The CDR3 DNA reads TGTGCCAGCTCGACTGGCGTCTACGAGCAGTACTTC.

V gene TRBV10-2 combines with J gene TRBJ2-7, with 7 bases lining up with TRBD1. Losses at the gene ends were 2 bases for V and 3 bases for J; bases not matched to a gene: 1. The length of the CDR3 is 13 residues. Germline-derived CDR1 and CDR2 are WSHSY and SAAADI. For the CDR3, the DNA is TGCGCCAGCAGTGAGGACAGGGTCTACGAGCAGTACTTC. This codes for CASSEDRVYEQYF.

The chain recombines TRBV6-5 with TRBJ2-7; the D is unclear. Trimming pared 2 bases from V and 2 bases from J, leaving 10 bases between. The CDR3 covers 14 residues. Germline assignment: CDR1 MNHEY and CDR2 SVGAGI. The CDR3 bases are TGTGCCAGCAGTTACAATGTAGGGCCCTACGAGCAGTACTTC. Its translation is CASSYNVGPYEQYF.

Note on this clone: The junction does not match germline at one end; this may be a read error. The CDR3 here is CASSLFGRGDGRMNF. CDR3 in DNA: TGTGCCAGCAGCTTATTTGGGCGAGGGGACGGAAGGATGAACTTC. The chain joins TRBV11-3 to TRBJ2-5, with D possibly called TRBD1 or TRBD2 (5 bases each). Germline V CDR1 and CDR2: SGHNT, YENEEA. The CDR3 length is 15 residues.

This clone was seen only a few times. V gene TRBV30 combines with J gene TRBJ2-7; 11 nucleotides align to TRBD1. J lost 4 bases, V lost 3 bases, and 14 bases had no gene match. The CDR3 sequence is 17 residues long. Germline V gene data show CDR1 as GTSNPN and CDR2 as SVGIG (reference sequence). The CDR3 here is CAWRASGTGGLRYEQYF. CDR3 DNA: TGTGCCTGGAGAGCTTCCGGGACAGGGGGACTGAGGTACGAGCAGTACTTC.

This chain uses TRBV6-1 with TRBJ1-2; no reliable D call. CDR3 length equals 13 residues. The germline gives CDR1 MNHNS, CDR2 SASEGT. The V gene lost 2 bases and the J gene lost 2 bases, with 6 bases spanning the gap. The CDR3 spells CASSERKNYGYTF. CDR3 nucleotides: TGTGCCAGCAGTGAAAGGAAAAACTATGGCTACACCTTC.

The chain recombines TRBV19 with TRBJ2-1; D is perhaps TRBD1 or TRBD2 (6 bases each). V lost 6 bases to trimming and J lost 8 bases, with 14 bases between them. The CDR3 consists of 13 residues. Germline V gives CDR1 LNHDA, CDR2 SQIVND (reference sequence). CDR3 coding DNA: TGTGCCAGTAGGAGGGGGTCGGGGGATGAGCAGTTCTTC. Translated, it gives CASRRGSGDEQFF.

This clone was observed a few times. The chain employs TRBV4-2 and TRBJ1-3; D not certain. The CDR3 runs to 13 residues. The germline CDR1 and CDR2 sequences are LGHNA and YNFKEQ. Trimming shortened V by 3 bases and J by 7 bases, and 10 bases separated the two germline ends. The CDR3 region is CASSQETGNTIYF. DNA of the CDR3: TGTGCCAGCAGCCAGGAGACGGGGAACACCATATATTTT.

In regard to this clone: The same CDR3 arises from other DNA sequences in this sample as well. The chain employs TRBV5-1 and TRBJ1-1; D perhaps matches TRBD1 (5 bases). The CDR3 loop spans 14 amino acids. Between the trimmed V and J ends, which lost 1 base and 1 base, there was a span of 8 bases. CDR1 is SGHRS and CDR2 is YFSETQ in the germline V gene. This CDR3 is CASSLSTGNTEAFF. The CDR3 DNA is TGCGCCAGCAGCTTGAGTACAGGGAACACTGAAGCTTTCTTT.

This CDR3 is CASSPLPAGGEEQYF. In nucleotides, the CDR3 is TGCGCCAGCAGCCCCCTGCCAGCGGGAGGTGAGGAGCAGTACTTC. The chain joins TRBV10-2 to TRBJ2-7; the match to TRBD2 covers 9 bases. V was clipped by 6 bases and J by 7 bases; unmatched bases: 13. The CDR3 has 15 amino acids. The germline V gene encodes CDR1 WSHSY and CDR2 SAAADI.

This chain links TRBV18 with TRBJ2-1, with 9 bases that match TRBD2. After removal of 1 base from V and 8 bases from J, the junction contained 6 bases not matched to a gene. The CDR3 is made up of 15 amino acids. Germline values: CDR1 KGHSH, CDR2 LQKENI. For the CDR3, the DNA is TGTGCCAGCTCACCACTCGCGGGAGGGTTAGATGAGCAGTTCTTC. This translates into CASSPLAGGLDEQFF.

The chain combines TRBV6-5 with TRBJ1-5; 11 nucleotides match TRBD1. J was trimmed by 7 bases and V by 0 bases; bases with no gene match: 5. This CDR3 contains 16 residues. Germline assignment: CDR1 MNHEY and CDR2 SVGAGI. The CDR3 is CASSYSRTGGWQPQHF. CDR3 nucleotides: TGTGCCAGCAGTTACTCGAGGACAGGGGGCTGGCAGCCCCAGCATTTT.

This chain uses TRBV30 with TRBJ1-1; possible D gene TRBD1, 5 bases. Germline assignment: CDR1 GTSNPN and CDR2 SVGIG (reference sequence). Trimming took 3 bases from V and 0 from J, leaving 11 bases between them. This CDR3 region has 14 residues. The CDR3, as DNA: TGTGCCTGGAGCGCGGGACGGATGAACACTGAAGCTTTCTTT. It specifies CAWSAGRMNTEAFF.

This clone was recorded a few times. This rearrangement joins TRBV29-1 to TRBJ1-2; 9 positions match TRBD1. The CDR3 sequence is 12 residues long. From germline, CDR1 is SQVTM and CDR2 ANQGSEA. V lost 3 bases, J lost 13 bases, and 9 bases stayed unmatched. The CDR3 loop is CSVELTGGVCTF. In DNA, the CDR3 is TGCAGCGTTGAGTTAACAGGGGGCGTTTGCACCTTC. Combining the CDR3 with reference TRBV29-1 and TRBJ1-2 gives the whole variable domain SAVISQKPSRDICQRGTSLTIQCQVDSQVTMMFWYRQQPGQSLTLIATANQGSEATYESGFVIDKFPISRPNLTFSTLTVSNMSPEDSSIYLCSVELTGGVCTFGSGTRLTVV.

The chain recombines TRBV5-1 with TRBJ2-2; TRBD1 or TRBD2 may be the D gene (5 bases each). Trimming took 2 bases from V and 2 from J, leaving 10 bases between them. There are 15 residues in the CDR3. Germline CDR1 reads SGHRS; CDR2 reads YFSETQ. CDR3 sequence: CASSFGTGNTGELFF. As DNA, the CDR3 is TGCGCCAGCAGCTTCGGGACGGGCAACACCGGGGAGCTGTTTTTT.

This chain connects TRBV19 to TRBJ1-1, with TRBD1 identical over 7 bases. The CDR3 loop spans 15 amino acids. With 5 bases clipped from V and 6 bases from J, the junction kept 12 bases outside the gene matches. Germline V gives CDR1 LNHDA, CDR2 SQIVND (reference sequence). DNA for the CDR3: TGTGCCAGTAGTGTTCAAACAGGGGTGGGGGCTGAAGCTTTCTTT. As protein: CASSVQTGVGAEAFF.

The rearrangement joins TRBV5-6 to TRBJ1-2; D is undetermined. V was shortened by 6 bases and J by 4 bases, with 16 bases between the two germline ends. Germline loops: CDR1 SGHDT, CDR2 YYEEEE. This CDR3 is built from 14 residues. The CDR3 reads CASTYPGYFYGYTF. CDR3 bases: TGTGCCAGCACATATCCGGGGTACTTCTATGGCTACACCTTC.

This clone was counted only a few times. The chain has TRBV5-1 and TRBJ1-5; possible D gene TRBD1, 5 bases. Germline CDR1 is SGHRS and CDR2 is YFSETQ. V lost 0 bases to trimming and J lost 4 bases, with 11 bases between them. The CDR3 is made up of 15 amino acids. CDR3 sequence: CASSLAGRRNQPQHF. CDR3 nucleotide sequence: TGCGCCAGCAGCTTGGCGGGACGTCGGAATCAGCCCCAGCATTTT. Combining the CDR3 with reference TRBV5-1 and TRBJ1-5 gives the whole variable domain KAGVTQTPRYLIKTRGQQVTLSCSPISGHRSVSWYQQTPGQGLQFLFEYFSETQRNKGNFPGRFSGRQFSNSRSEMNVSTLELGDSALYLCASSLAGRRNQPQHFGDGTRLSIL.

CDR3 in amino acids: CASSPIGFSYNEQFF. CDR3 bases: TGCGCCAGCAGCCCGATAGGTTTCTCCTACAATGAGCAGTTCTTC. The chain employs TRBV5-1 and TRBJ2-1; D unresolved. CDR3 length: 15 residues. Germline values: CDR1 SGHRS, CDR2 YFSETQ. V was pared by 4 bases and J by 0 bases, with 11 bases between.

This CDR3 is CASRRQAAVSYEQYF. The CDR3 DNA reads as TGTGCCAGCAGGAGACAGGCCGCAGTATCCTACGAGCAGTACTTC. The chain has TRBV6-1 and TRBJ2-7; D is possibly TRBD1 (6 bases). The CDR3 contains 15 residues. Germline values: CDR1 MNHNS, CDR2 SASEGT. V was pared by 6 bases and J by 1 base, with 16 bases between.

The chain is built from TRBV5-1 and TRBJ2-1; 7 positions match TRBD1. The CDR3 has 15 amino acids. The germline V gene encodes CDR1 SGHRS and CDR2 YFSETQ. Unmatched junction bases numbered 10, after V lost 7 bases and J lost 3 bases. The chain's CDR3 is CASGQRQGNYNEQFF. CDR3 DNA: TGCGCCAGCGGACAAAGACAGGGAAACTACAATGAGCAGTTCTTC.